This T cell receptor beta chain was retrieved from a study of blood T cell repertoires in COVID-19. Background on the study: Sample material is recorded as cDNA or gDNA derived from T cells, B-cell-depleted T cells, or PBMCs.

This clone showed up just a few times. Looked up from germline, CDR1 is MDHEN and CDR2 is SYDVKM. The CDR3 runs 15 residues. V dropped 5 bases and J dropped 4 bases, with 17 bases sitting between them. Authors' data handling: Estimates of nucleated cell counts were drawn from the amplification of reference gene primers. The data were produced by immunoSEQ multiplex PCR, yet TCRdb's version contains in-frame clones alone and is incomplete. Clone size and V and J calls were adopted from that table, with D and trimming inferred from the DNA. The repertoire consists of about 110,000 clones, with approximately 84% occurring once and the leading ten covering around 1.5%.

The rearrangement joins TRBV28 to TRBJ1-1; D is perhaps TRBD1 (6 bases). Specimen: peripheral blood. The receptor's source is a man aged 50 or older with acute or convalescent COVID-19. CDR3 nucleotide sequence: TGTGCCAGCAGTCCCCGGGGGGGCTCGGGCACTGAAGCTTTCTTT. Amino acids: CASSPRGGSGTEAFF.